This TCR beta chain was recovered during a study of neurological immune-mediated disorders. General study results and limits: Private repertoires in all groups were suggested by the finding that expanded clones across subjects shared no CDR3 amino acid sequences. HTLV-1-associated myelopathy had the most TCR clonal expansion, whereas multiple sclerosis had the least (lower than in healthy controls).

V trimming: 4 bases; J trimming: 0 bases; junction bases outside the gene matches: 12. Germline V gene data show CDR1 as DFQATT and CDR2 as SNEGSKA (reference sequence). The CDR3 is 16 amino acids. A total of 2 million PBMCs stored at -80 degrees C provided the unsorted libraries. Via MiXCR, TCRdb re-called the 5' RACE reads, giving one row per CDR3 protein. The repertoire holds about 50,000 distinct CDR3 sequences, with about a tenth as singletons. This clonotype was found many times. The target antigen is unknown. The sequenced sample was PBMCs. The J gene is TRBJ2-7, the V gene TRBV20-1; 7 bases align to TRBD2. The receptor was derived from an older man with HTLV-1-associated myelopathy (HAM/TSP). The CDR3 reads CSANIAGLPLSYEQYF. CDR3 coding DNA: TGCAGTGCTAATATAGCGGGTCTGCCCCTCTCCTACGAGCAGTACTTC.